This T cell receptor beta chain is from a study of blood T cell repertoires in COVID-19. The overall study: Italy, Spain and the United States were the sources of the convalescent and acute COVID-19 samples. PBMCs, B-cell-depleted T cells, or T cells were the source of the cDNA or gDNA that made up the material.

Enrolled during active infection, Seattle patients were then followed longitudinally. Germline V CDR1 and CDR2: MDHEN, SYDVKM. Trimming cost V 2 bases and J 5 bases, with 9 bases left between them. CDR3 length: 14 residues. Original processing notes: It was from reference gene primer amplification that nucleated cell counts were estimated. Sequencing used immunoSEQ multiplex PCR; TCRdb keeps in-frame clones, though not all of them. D and trimming come from the DNA, and the V and J calls and clone size come from that table. The sample consists of a few hundred thousand clones, about nine tenths of them appearing once.

Material for sequencing was peripheral blood. The receptor was derived from a person under 30 with COVID-19, enrolled during active disease. The chain recombines TRBV28 with TRBJ2-2; D possibly corresponds to TRBD1 (6 bases). The CDR3 bases are TGTGCCAGCAGTTTAGTGGGGGCGACCGGGGAGCTGTTTTTT. Its protein product is CASSLVGATGELFF.